The entry that follows covers one T cell receptor beta chain sequence. The entry originates in a study of blood T cell repertoires in COVID-19. Some clones are missing from TCRdb's copy, which holds only in-frame ones; the method was immunoSEQ multiplex PCR. The table has about 160,000 clones, almost 85% seen once. The CDR3 has 17 amino acids. What was sequenced was peripheral blood. The TCR comes from a woman of 80 years or more with acute or convalescent COVID-19. The chain carries TRBV21-1 and TRBJ2-4; TRBD2 reflects the table's D call only, with no check against the DNA. TRBV21-1 is tagged as a pseudogene. CDR3 protein: CASSPATGGIAKNIQYF. The CDR3 DNA follows: TGTGCCAGCAGCCCTGCCACGGGGGGGATAGCCAAAAACATTCAGTACTTC.